These T cell receptor beta chains were read from a single sample in a study of beta chain features in type 1 diabetes. Profiling relied on immunoSEQ multiplex PCR, and the TCRdb table lists in-frame clones only, not all of them. The table shows about 60,000 clones, with approximately 62% occurring only once. Source material: Tregs from blood. Every receptor here comes from a young woman in good health. CDR3s include the opening cysteine and the closing phenylalanine or tryptophan. A D gene is named only where the DNA matches it firmly. Size is omitted from some rows. Given values are once, few, many or a class for expanded clones.

abundance | d_gene | j_gene | v_gene | CDR3nt | CDR3aa
NA | TRBD1 | TRBJ1-2 | TRBV11-1 | TGTGCCAGCAGCTTGTCGGACAGGCCTAACTATGGCTACACCTTC | CASSLSDRPNYGYTF
few | NA | TRBJ2-3 | TRBV6-5 | TGTGCCAGCAGCCAACTAGCTAGCACAGATACGCAGTATTTT | CASSQLASTDTQYF
NA | TRBD2 | TRBJ2-1 | TRBV28 | TGTGCCAGCAGTTTTAAGTCTAGCGGACGGGATGAGCAGTTCTTC | CASSFKSSGRDEQFF
few | TRBD1 | TRBJ2-5 | TRBV29-1 | TGCAGCGTCAAGACAGGGATCGGGGAGACCCAGTACTTC | CSVKTGIGETQYF
NA | NA | TRBJ2-1 | TRBV7-9 | TGTGCCAGCCCTGAGGGAACGAGCTCCTACAATGAGCAGTTCTTC | CASPEGTSSYNEQFF
NA | NA | TRBJ2-3 | TRBV6-6 | TGTGCCAGCAGTCTCCCGGATACGCAGTATTTT | CASSLPDTQYF
NA | TRBD2 | TRBJ2-5 | TRBV18 | TGTGCCAGCTCACCGATTGGGGGACTAGCGGGAGGAGAAGAGACCCAGTACTTC | CASSPIGGLAGGEETQYF
NA | NA | TRBJ2-7 | TRBV5-1 | TGCGCCAGCAGCGCGGGGCCACGAGCCTACGAGCAGTACTTC | CASSAGPRAYEQYF
NA | TRBD2 | TRBJ2-3 | TRBV7-2 | TGTGCCAGCACATACCCCAGAGCGGGGATCAAATCAGATACGCAGTATTTT | CASTYPRAGIKSDTQYF
NA | TRBD1 | TRBJ2-5 | TRBV10-3 | TGTGCCATCAGTGCCGGGACAGGGGTTTCCGAGACCCAGTACTTC | CAISAGTGVSETQYF
NA | NA | TRBJ2-3 | TRBV30 | TGTGCCTGGAGTGTACAAGGACTCACAGATACGCAGTATTTT | CAWSVQGLTDTQYF
NA | NA | TRBJ1-4 | TRBV5-1 | TGCGCCAGCAGCTTGTCCTCGGGGGCTAATGAAAAACTGTTTTTT | CASSLSSGANEKLFF
few | NA | TRBJ2-7 | TRBV2 | TGTGCCAGCAGAGGGAGCGAATCCTACGAGCAGTACTTC | CASRGSESYEQYF
NA | TRBD2 | TRBJ2-1 | TRBV5-1 | TGCGCCAGCAGCTTGGTCCTAGCGGGGGGGGGAGAGCAGTTCTTC | CASSLVLAGGGEQFF
NA | NA | TRBJ1-2 | TRBV19 | TGTGCCAGTAGTAGCCACTCCGGGACATTCTCCTATGGCTACACCTTC | CASSSHSGTFSYGYTF
NA | TRBD2 | TRBJ2-1 | TRBV4-2 | TGTGCCAGCAGCCAAGGTCTAGCGGGGGGCAGTGAGCAGTTCTTC | CASSQGLAGGSEQFF